The TCR beta chain described here comes from a study of shared clonotypes between healthy human individuals. CDR1 is SNHLY and CDR2 is FYNNEI in the germline V gene. Trimming removed 2 bases from V and 9 bases from J, with 7 bases in between. This CDR3 is built from 11 residues. Measured with immunoSEQ multiplex PCR; TCRdb has only the in-frame clones, and not every one. Of hundreds of thousands of clones listed, around 77% are singletons. This chain connects TRBV2 to TRBJ2-5, with D unresolved. This TCR was recovered from a woman in her thirties or forties in good health. Some clones in this sample may be carry-over from other donors' samples. Sequencing was carried out using PBMCs. CDR3 bases: TGTGCCAGCAGTGAATTGGTGGCCCAGTACTTC. Translation: CASSELVAQYF. The full variable domain, in which reference TRBV2 and TRBJ2-5 provide the parts outside the CDR3, is EPEVTQTPSHQVTQMGQEVILRCVPISNHLYFYWYRQILGQKVEFLVSFYNNEISEKSEIFDDQFSVERPDGSNFTLKIRSTKLEDSAMYFCASSELVAQYFGPGTRLLVL.